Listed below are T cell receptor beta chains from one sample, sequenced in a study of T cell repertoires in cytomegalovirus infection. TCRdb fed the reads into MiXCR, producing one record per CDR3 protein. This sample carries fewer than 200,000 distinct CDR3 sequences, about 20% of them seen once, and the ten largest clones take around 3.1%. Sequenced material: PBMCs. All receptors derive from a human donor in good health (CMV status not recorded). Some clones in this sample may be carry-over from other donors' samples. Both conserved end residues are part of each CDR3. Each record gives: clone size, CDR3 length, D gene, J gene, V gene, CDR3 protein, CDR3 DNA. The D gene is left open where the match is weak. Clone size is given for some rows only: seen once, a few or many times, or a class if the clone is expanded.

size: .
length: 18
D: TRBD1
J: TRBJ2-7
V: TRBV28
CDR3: CASSPGDRGPPSSYEQYF
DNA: TGTGCCAGCAGCCCGGGGGACAGGGGTCCCCCTAGCTCCTACGAGCAGTACTTC

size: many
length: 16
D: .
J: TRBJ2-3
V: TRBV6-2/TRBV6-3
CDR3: CASSRPGAGLGDTQYF
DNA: TGTGCCAGCAGCCGTCCGGGGGCAGGGTTAGGAGATACGCAGTATTTT

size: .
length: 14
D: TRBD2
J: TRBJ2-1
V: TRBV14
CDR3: CASSPPGTTKWQFF
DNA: TGTGCCAGCAGCCCCCCTGGGACTACTAAATGGCAGTTCTTC

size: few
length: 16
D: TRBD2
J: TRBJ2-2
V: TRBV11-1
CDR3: CASSRSGRARTGELFF
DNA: TGTGCCAGCAGCCGTAGCGGGAGGGCTCGCACCGGGGAGCTGTTTTTT

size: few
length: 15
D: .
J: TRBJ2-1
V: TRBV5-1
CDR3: CASSLVPNSYNEQFF
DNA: TGCGCCAGCAGCTTGGTCCCGAACTCCTACAATGAGCAGTTCTTC

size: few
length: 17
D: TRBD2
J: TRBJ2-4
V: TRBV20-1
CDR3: CSAHPGTSGPGIDIQYF
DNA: TGCAGTGCCCACCCCGGGACTAGCGGCCCCGGGATAGACATTCAGTACTTC

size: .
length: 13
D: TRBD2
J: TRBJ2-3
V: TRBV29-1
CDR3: CSVAGGFSYTQYF
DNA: TGCAGCGTAGCGGGGGGATTTTCATATACGCAGTATTTT

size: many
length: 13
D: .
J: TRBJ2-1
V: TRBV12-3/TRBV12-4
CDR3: CASREAANNEQFF
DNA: TGTGCCAGCAGAGAGGCAGCGAACAATGAGCAGTTCTTC

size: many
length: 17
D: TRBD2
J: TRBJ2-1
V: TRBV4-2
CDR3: CASSQAISGSSYNEQFF
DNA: TGTGCCAGCAGCCAAGCTATTAGCGGGAGCTCCTACAATGAGCAGTTCTTC

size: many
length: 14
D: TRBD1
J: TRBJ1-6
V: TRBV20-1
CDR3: CSARDLQGNSPLHF
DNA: TGCAGTGCTAGAGATCTACAGGGGAATTCACCCCTCCACTTT

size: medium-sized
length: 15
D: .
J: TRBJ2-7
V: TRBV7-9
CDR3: CASSPRDLAAYEQYF
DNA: TGTGCCAGCAGCCCTAGGGACTTAGCAGCCTACGAGCAGTACTTC

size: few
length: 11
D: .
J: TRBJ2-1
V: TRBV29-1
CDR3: CSVASRSEQFF
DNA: TGCAGCGTTGCTTCCCGGAGTGAGCAGTTCTTC

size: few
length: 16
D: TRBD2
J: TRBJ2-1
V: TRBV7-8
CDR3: CASSLVIAGLYNEQFF
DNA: TGTGCCAGCAGCTTAGTTATAGCGGGTTTATACAATGAGCAGTTCTTC

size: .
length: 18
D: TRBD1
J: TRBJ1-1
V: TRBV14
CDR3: CASSPFRGPSKMNTEAFF
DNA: TGTGCCAGCAGCCCCTTCAGGGGGCCAAGCAAGATGAACACTGAAGCTTTCTTT

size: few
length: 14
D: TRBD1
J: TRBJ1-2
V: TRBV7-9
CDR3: CASSLVEGAGGYTF
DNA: TGTGCCAGCAGCTTAGTGGAGGGGGCTGGAGGCTACACCTTC

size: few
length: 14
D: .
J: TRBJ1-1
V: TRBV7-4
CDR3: CASSPTPQNTEAFF
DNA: TGTGCCAGCAGCCCGACACCTCAGAACACTGAAGCTTTCTTT

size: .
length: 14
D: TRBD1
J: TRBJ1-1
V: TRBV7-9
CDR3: CASSPVQGARGAFF
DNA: TGTGCCAGCAGCCCCGTACAGGGGGCGCGGGGAGCTTTCTTT

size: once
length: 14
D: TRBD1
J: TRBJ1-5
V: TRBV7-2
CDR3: CASSFTGVNQPQHF
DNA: TGTGCCAGCAGCTTTACAGGGGTCAATCAGCCCCAGCATTTT

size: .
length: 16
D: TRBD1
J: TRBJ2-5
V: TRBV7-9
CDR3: CASSLDGGQGGETQYF
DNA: TGTGCCAGCAGCTTAGACGGCGGACAGGGGGGAGAGACCCAGTACTTC

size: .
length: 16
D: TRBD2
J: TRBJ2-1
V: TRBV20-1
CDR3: CSAGGAVAGILFEQFF
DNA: TGCAGTGCTGGGGGGGCGGTAGCGGGGATTCTATTTGAGCAGTTCTTC

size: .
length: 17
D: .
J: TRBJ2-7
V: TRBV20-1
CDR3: CSASGMGMGARSYEQYF
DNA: TGCAGTGCTAGTGGCATGGGGATGGGGGCCAGGTCCTACGAGCAGTACTTC

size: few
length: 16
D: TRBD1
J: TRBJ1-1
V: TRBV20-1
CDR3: CSATGLGQGALTEAFF
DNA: TGCAGTGCCACGGGATTAGGACAGGGGGCGCTTACTGAAGCTTTCTTT

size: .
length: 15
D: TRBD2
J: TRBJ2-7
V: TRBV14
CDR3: CASSQRRLASFEQYF
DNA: TGTGCCAGCAGCCAAAGGAGACTAGCAAGTTTCGAGCAGTACTTC

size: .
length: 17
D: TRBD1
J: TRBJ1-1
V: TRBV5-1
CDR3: CASSPQGTGDRVQKAFF
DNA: TGCGCCAGCAGCCCTCAAGGAACCGGGGACAGAGTTCAGAAAGCTTTCTTT

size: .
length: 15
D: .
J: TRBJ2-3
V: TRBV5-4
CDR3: CASSLESARTDTQYF
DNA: TGTGCCAGCAGCTTGGAGAGCGCCCGCACAGATACGCAGTATTTT

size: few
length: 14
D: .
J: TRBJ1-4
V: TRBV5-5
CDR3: CASSLMGRNEKLFF
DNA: TGTGCCAGCAGCTTGATGGGGAGGAATGAAAAACTGTTTTTT

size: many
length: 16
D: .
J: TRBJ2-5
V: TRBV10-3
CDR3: CAISVYGGGQQETQYF
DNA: TGTGCCATCAGTGTGTATGGAGGGGGACAGCAAGAGACCCAGTACTTC

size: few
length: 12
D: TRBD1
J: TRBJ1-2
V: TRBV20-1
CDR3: CSARDQGAYHTF
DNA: TGCAGTGCTAGGGACCAGGGGGCATACCACACCTTC

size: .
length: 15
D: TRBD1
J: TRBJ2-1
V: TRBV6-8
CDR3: CASSYGWTGYNEQFF
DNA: TGTGCCAGCAGTTATGGCTGGACAGGGTACAATGAGCAGTTCTTC

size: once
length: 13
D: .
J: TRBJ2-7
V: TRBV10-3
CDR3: CAISDVNSYEQYF
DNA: TGTGCCATCAGTGATGTAAACTCCTACGAGCAGTACTTC

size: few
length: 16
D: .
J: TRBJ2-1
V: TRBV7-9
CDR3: CASSSGLDLSGDEQFF
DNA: TGTGCCAGCAGCTCGGGCCTGGACCTCTCGGGCGATGAGCAGTTCTTC

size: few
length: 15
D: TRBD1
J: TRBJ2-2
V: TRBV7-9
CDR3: CASTPRTGNTGELFF
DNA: TGTGCCAGCACGCCACGGACAGGGAACACCGGGGAGCTGTTTTTT

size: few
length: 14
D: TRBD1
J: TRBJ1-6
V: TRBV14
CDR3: CASSQTGKLSPLHF
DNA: TGTGCCAGCAGTCAGACAGGGAAACTTTCACCCCTCCACTTT

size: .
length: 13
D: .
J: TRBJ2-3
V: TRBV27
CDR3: CASTLRWRDTQYF
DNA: TGTGCCAGCACCCTGCGATGGAGAGATACGCAGTATTTT

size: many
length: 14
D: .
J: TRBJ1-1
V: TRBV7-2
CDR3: CASSPQTVLGGAFF
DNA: TGTGCCAGCAGCCCCCAGACAGTGCTTGGAGGCGCTTTCTTT

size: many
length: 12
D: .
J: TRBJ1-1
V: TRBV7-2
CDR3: CASSFMRTEAFF
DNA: TGTGCCAGCAGCTTTATGCGCACTGAAGCTTTCTTT

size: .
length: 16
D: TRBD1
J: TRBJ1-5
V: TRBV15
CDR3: CATSSGTGRSNQPQHF
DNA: TGTGCCACCAGCAGCGGGACAGGTCGTAGCAATCAGCCCCAGCATTTT

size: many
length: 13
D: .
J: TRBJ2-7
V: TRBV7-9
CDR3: CASSLDGPYEQYF
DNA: TGTGCCAGCAGCCTTGACGGTCCCTACGAGCAGTACTTC

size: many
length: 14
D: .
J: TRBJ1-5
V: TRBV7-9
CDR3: CASSITGLNQPQHF
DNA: TGTGCCAGCAGCATAACAGGGTTGAATCAGCCCCAGCATTTT

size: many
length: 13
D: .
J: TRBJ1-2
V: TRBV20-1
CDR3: CSATGQTGYGYTF
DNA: TGCAGTGCTACAGGCCAGACGGGCTATGGCTACACCTTC

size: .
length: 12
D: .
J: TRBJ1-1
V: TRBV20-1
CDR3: CSAKLLNTEAFF
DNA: TGCAGTGCTAAACTCCTTAACACTGAAGCTTTCTTT

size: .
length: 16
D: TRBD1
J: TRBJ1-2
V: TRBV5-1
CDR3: CASSLMDRGRNYGYTF
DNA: TGCGCCAGCAGCTTGATGGACAGGGGCCGAAACTATGGCTACACCTTC

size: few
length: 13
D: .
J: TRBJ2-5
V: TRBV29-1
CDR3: CSVRPSYQETQYF
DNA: TGCAGCGTTAGGCCTTCGTACCAAGAGACCCAGTACTTC